This T cell receptor (beta chain) was observed in a study of regulatory and conventional T cells in RAG deficiency. The CDR3 sequence is 15 residues long. CDR1 is SGHTA, CDR2 FQGNSA, per germline. V lost 1 base to trimming and J lost 0 bases, with 7 bases between them. Profiling relied on immunoSEQ multiplex PCR, and the TCRdb table lists in-frame clones only, not all of them. The repertoire has about 12,000 clones, approximately 94% of them found once; the top ten carry over 1.2%. Blood CD4+ CD25-high CD127-low regulatory T cells supplied the genomic DNA template. The data were also submitted as part of a second study, on regulatory T cells. In that study: Primers: 52 TRBV forward and 13 TRBJ reverse.

This receptor was identified in a human donor in good health. Material for sequencing was CD127- CD25+ CD4+ Tregs sorted from blood. This chain uses TRBV7-2 with TRBJ2-1; tentative D call: TRBD2 (6 bases). The DNA for the CDR3 is TGTGCCAGCAGCTTAGACGGGGGCTCCTACAATGAGCAGTTCTTC. This translates into CASSLDGGSYNEQFF. Full variable domain (outside the CDR3, taken from reference TRBV7-2 and TRBJ2-1): GAGVSQSPSNKVTEKGKDVELRCDPISGHTALYWYRQSLGQGLEFLIYFQGNSAPDKSGLPSDRFSAERTGGSVSTLTIQRTQQEDSAVYLCASSLDGGSYNEQFFGPGTRLTVL.